The source of this TCR beta chain is a study of low-dose radiotherapy and immunotherapy resistance in tumors. Turning to the study itself: Radiation delivery to Cohort 1 consisted of 0.5 Gy per fraction every 2 weeks, summing to 6.5 Gy. Cohort 2 was treated with 1 Gy per fraction every two weeks, amounting to 13 Gy across 26 weeks. On an every-two-weeks schedule, patients received intravenous nivolumab 240 mg, along with ipilimumab 1 mg/kg every six weeks.

Time point of the sample: after trial treatment. Treatment specified: LDRT plus nivolumab, ipilimumab, low-dose cyclophosphamide and aspirin (RACIN trial). Eligibility criteria specified advanced solid malignancies devoid of tumor-infiltrating lymphocytes. There are many counts of this clonotype. cDNA synthesis used a TRAV/TRBV-specific primer set for both chains. The authors ran 15 to 25 PCR cycles to amplify TCRs with a constant-region primer and V-primer adapter. TCRdb fed the reads into MiXCR, producing one record per CDR3 protein. The sample lists approximately 80,000 distinct CDR3 sequences; over 15% were seen once. J gave up 0 bases and V 4 bases, and 9 bases lay outside the gene matches. Germline V lookup: CDR1 MDHEN, CDR2 SYDVKM. The CDR3 length is 19 residues.

The material sequenced was PBMCs, taken after low-dose radiotherapy plus immunotherapy. The chain is built from TRBV28 and TRBJ2-1, with 13 bases aligning to TRBD2. The receptor was derived from a male donor with prostate cancer. The CDR3 DNA sequence: TGTGCCAGCAGTTCCCTAACTAGCGGGAGGGCCGTCTCCTACAATGAGCAGTTCTTC. This translates into CASSSLTSGRAVSYNEQFF.